The clone carrying this T cell receptor (beta chain) came up many times. The data were obtained in a study of early T cells in non-severe SARS-CoV-2 infection. The V end was cut by 5 bases, the J end by 2 bases, with 10 bases between. Looked up from germline, CDR1 is SGHAT and CDR2 is FQNNGV. The CDR3 consists of 13 residues. Via MiXCR, TCRdb re-called the 5' RACE reads, giving one row per CDR3 protein. The sample contains approximately 49,000 distinct CDR3 sequences, approximately 12% of which appear only once. What was sequenced was whole blood. The chain combines TRBV11-2 with TRBJ2-7; no reliable D call. This clonotype was obtained from an adult who was a healthcare worker with PCR-confirmed SARS-CoV-2 infection or an uninfected control (not recorded which). The CDR3 protein is CASSPSAAYEQYF. CDR3 bases: TGTGCCAGCAGCCCCTCGGCGGCCTACGAGCAGTACTTC.